The T cell receptor (beta chain) under discussion was sequenced for a study of cytomegalovirus exposure and HLA in healthy donors. This CDR3 contains 16 residues. V lost 6 bases, J lost 0 bases, and 18 bases lay in between. Germline CDR1 is SNHLY and CDR2 is FYNNEI. PCR amplification relied on 60 Vbeta primers (plus 13 Jbeta primers). Produced via immunoSEQ multiplex PCR; TCRdb's table is partial and in-frame only. The sample carries about 170,000 clones, roughly 78% recorded once. Sequenced material: PBMCs. V and J are TRBV2 and TRBJ2-7, with TRBD2 as a possible D gene (7 bases). This receptor was taken from a woman aged 45 to 65 in good health and CMV-seropositive. CDR3 sequence reads: CASRPLQGGSSYEQYF. The CDR3 DNA reads as TGTGCCAGCAGACCGTTACAGGGAGGGAGCTCCTACGAGCAGTACTTC.